This TCR beta chain was captured by sequencing in a study of T cell repertoires in cytomegalovirus infection. Study at large: CMV epitopes used comprised recently identified HLA-C-restricted ones and well-studied HLA-B-restricted ones. Public TCR beta signatures were indicative of both CMV infection and a matching HLA type.

General study findings and limits: There were carriers of CMV plus the relevant HLA, and cumulative public TCR beta family frequency identified them. Within the response measured ex vivo, HLA-C-restricted CMV-specific TCR beta clonotypes were dominant.

TCRdb redid the calling of the reads with MiXCR, one entry per CDR3 protein. The sample lists approximately 910,000 distinct CDR3 sequences; approximately 30% were seen once. This clonotype was detected only a few times. Its specificity is unknown. The source material was cultured CD8+ T cells from PBMCs, sampled from culture after CMV antigen stimulation. The source of this sequence is a human donor in good health (CMV status not recorded). Some clones in this sample may be carry-over from other donors' samples.

The DNA of the CDR3 is TGTGCCAGCAGCCCCCGGACTAGCGAGGATTCAGATACGCAGTATTTT. This sequence encodes CASSPRTSEDSDTQYF. The chain links TRBV7-9 to TRBJ2-3; TRBD2 matches 9 bases. The trim removed 5 bases at V and 4 bases at J, leaving 10 bases unmatched. CDR1 and CDR2 (germline): SEHNR, FQNEAQ (reference sequence). CDR3 length equals 16 residues.